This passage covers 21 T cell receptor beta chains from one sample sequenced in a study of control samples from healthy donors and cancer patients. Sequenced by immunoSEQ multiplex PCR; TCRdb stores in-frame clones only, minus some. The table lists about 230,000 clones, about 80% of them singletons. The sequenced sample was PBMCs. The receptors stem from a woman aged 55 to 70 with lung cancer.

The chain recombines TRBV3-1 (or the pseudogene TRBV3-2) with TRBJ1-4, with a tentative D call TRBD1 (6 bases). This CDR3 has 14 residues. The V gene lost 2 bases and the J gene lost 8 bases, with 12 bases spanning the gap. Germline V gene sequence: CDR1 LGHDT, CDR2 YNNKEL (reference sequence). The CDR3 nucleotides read TGTGCCAGCAGCCAACGGGGGCTTTGGGAAAAACTGTTTTTT. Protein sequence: CASSQRGLWEKLFF.

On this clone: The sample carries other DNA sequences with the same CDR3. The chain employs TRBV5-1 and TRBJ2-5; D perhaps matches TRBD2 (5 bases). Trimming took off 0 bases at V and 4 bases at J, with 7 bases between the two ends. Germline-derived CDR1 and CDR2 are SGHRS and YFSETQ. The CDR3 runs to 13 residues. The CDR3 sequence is CASSLGAGETQYF. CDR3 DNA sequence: TGCGCCAGCAGCTTGGGGGCGGGAGAGACCCAGTACTTC.

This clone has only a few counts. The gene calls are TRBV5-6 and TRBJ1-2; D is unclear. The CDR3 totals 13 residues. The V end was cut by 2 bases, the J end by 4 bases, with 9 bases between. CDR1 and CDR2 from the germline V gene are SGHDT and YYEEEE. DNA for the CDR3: TGTGCCAGCAGCTTCCGGGAGTTCTATGGCTACACCTTC. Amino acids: CASSFREFYGYTF.

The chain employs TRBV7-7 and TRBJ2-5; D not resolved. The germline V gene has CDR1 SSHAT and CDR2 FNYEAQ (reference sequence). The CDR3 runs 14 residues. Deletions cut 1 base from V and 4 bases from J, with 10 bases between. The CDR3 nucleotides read TGTGCCAGCAGCTTAGGGGGTGCGTTAGAGACCCAGTACTTC. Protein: CASSLGGALETQYF.

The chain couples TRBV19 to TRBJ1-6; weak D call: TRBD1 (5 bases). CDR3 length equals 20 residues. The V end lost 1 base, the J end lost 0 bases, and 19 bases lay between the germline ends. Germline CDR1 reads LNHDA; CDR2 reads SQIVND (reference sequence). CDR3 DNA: TGTGCCAGTAGTATAGGAATGGCAGACGAGGGGAGCTCCTATAATTCACCCCTCCACTTT. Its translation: CASSIGMADEGSSYNSPLHF.

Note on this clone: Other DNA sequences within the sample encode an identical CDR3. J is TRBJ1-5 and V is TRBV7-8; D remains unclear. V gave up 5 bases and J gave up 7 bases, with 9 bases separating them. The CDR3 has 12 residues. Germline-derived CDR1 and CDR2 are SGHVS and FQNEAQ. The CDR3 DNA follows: TGTGCCAGCAGCCCCCTCAGCCAGCCCCAGCATTTT. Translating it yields CASSPLSQPQHF.

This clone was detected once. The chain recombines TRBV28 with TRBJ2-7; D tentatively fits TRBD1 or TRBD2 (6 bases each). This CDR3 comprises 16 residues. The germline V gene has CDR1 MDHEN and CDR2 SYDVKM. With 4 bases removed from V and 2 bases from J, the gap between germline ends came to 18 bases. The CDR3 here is CASSSGGGHYPYEQYF. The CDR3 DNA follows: TGTGCCAGCAGTTCCGGAGGGGGGCACTATCCCTACGAGCAGTACTTC.

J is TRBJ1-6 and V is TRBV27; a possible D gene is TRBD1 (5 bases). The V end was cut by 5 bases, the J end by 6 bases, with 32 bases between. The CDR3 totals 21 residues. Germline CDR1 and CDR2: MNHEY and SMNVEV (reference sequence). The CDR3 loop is CASSPRGAGRFKGPTNSPLHF. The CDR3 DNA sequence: TGTGCCAGCAGTCCCCGAGGGGCAGGGCGATTTAAGGGACCAACTAATTCACCCCTCCACTTT.

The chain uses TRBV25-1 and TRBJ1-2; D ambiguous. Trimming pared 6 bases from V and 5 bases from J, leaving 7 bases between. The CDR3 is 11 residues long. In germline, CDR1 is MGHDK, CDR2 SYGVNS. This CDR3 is CASSIGYGYTF. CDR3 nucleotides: TGTGCCAGCAGCATAGGGTATGGCTACACCTTC.

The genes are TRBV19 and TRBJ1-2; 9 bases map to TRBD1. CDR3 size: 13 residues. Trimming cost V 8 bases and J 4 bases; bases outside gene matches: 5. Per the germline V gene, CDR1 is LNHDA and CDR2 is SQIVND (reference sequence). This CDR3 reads CASGTGTPYGYTF. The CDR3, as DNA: TGTGCCAGTGGGACAGGGACCCCCTATGGCTACACCTTC.

The CDR3 sequence is CASSLQDGSYEQYF. The CDR3 coding sequence is TGTGCCAGCAGCTTACAAGACGGGAGCTACGAGCAGTACTTC. The chain is built from TRBV9 and TRBJ2-7; D might be TRBD2 (6 bases). The CDR3 consists of 14 residues. Between the trimmed V and J ends, which lost 4 bases and 3 bases, there was a span of 14 bases. Germline lookup yields CDR1 SGDLS and CDR2 YYNGEE.

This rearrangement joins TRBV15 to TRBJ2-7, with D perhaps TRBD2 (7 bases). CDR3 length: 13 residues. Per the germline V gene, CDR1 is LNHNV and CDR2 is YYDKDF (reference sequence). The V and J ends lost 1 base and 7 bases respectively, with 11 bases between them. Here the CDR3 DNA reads TGTGCCACCAGCAGAGGGAAGGGGGGGGAGCAGTACTTC. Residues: CATSRGKGGEQYF. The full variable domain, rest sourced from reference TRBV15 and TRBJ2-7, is DAMVIQNPRYQVTQFGKPVTLSCSQTLNHNVMYWYQQKSSQAPKLLFHYYDKDFNNEADTPDNFQSRRPNTSFCFLDIRSPGLGDTAMYLCATSRGKGGEQYFGPGTRLTVT.

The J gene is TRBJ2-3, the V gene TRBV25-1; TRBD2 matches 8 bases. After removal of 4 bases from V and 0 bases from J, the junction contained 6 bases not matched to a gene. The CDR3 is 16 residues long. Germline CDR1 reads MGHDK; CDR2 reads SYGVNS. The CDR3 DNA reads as TGTGCCAGCAGTGCCCCCAGCGGGGGAAGCACAGATACGCAGTATTTT. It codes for CASSAPSGGSTDTQYF. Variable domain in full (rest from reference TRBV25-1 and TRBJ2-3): EADIYQTPRYLVIGTGKKITLECSQTMGHDKMYWYQQDPGMELHLIHYSYGVNSTEKGDLSSESTVSRIRTEHFPLTLESARPSHTSQYLCASSAPSGGSTDTQYFGPGTRLTVL.

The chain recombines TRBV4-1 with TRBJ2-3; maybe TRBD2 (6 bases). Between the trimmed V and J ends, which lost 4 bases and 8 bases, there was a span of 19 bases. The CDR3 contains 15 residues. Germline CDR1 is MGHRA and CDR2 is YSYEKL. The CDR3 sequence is CASSLPLGQGGTQYF. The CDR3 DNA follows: TGCGCCAGCAGCCTCCCCTTGGGGCAGGGAGGTACGCAGTATTTT.

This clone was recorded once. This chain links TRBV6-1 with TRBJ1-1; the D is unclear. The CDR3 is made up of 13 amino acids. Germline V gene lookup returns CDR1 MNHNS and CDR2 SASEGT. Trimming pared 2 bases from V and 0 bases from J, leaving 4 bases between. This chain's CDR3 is CASSEILNTEAFF. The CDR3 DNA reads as TGTGCCAGCAGTGAAATCTTGAACACTGAAGCTTTCTTT.

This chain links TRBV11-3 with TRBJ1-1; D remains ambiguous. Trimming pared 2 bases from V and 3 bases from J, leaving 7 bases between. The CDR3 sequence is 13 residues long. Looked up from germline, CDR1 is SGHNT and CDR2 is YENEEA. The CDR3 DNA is TGTGCCAGCAGCTTATTTGCGGACACTGAAGCTTTCTTT. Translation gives CASSLFADTEAFF.

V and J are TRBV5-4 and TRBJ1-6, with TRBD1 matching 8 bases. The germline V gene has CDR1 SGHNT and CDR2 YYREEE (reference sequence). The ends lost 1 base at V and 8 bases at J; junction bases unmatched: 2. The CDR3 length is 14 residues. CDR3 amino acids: CASSLLTGDSPLHF. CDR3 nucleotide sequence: TGTGCCAGCAGCTTGTTGACAGGGGATTCACCCCTCCACTTT.

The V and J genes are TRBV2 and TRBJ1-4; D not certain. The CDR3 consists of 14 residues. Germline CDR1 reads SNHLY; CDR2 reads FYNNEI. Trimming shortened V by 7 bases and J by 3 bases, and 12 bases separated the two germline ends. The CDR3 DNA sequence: TGTGCCAGCATCTACGGGCACGCTAATGAAAAACTGTTTTTT. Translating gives CASIYGHANEKLFF.

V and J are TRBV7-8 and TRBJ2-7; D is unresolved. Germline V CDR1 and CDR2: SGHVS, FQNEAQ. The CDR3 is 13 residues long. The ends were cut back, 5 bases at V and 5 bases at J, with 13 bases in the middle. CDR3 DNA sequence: TGTGCCAGCAGCACAGACTCCACCAACGAGCAGTACTTC. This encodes CASSTDSTNEQYF.

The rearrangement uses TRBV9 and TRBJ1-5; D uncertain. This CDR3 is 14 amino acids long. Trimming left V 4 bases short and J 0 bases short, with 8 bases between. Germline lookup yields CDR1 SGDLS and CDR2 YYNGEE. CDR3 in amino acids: CASSLDYSNQPQHF. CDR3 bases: TGTGCCAGCAGCTTAGACTATAGCAATCAGCCCCAGCATTTT. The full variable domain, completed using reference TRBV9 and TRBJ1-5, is DSGVTQTPKHLITATGQRVTLRCSPRSGDLSVYWYQQSLDQGLQFLIQYYNGEERAKGNILERFSAQQFPDLHSELNLSSLELGDSALYFCASSLDYSNQPQHFGDGTRLSIL.

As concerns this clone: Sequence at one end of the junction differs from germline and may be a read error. The CDR3: CASSLGQRRTSSEQYF. The CDR3 DNA is TGTGCCAGCAGCTTGGGGCAGAGACGGACCTCCTCCGAGCAGTACTTC. The rearrangement links TRBV5-4 to TRBJ2-7; D unclear. The CDR3 loop spans 16 amino acids. CDR1 SGHNT and CDR2 YYREEE come from the germline V gene (reference sequence).